This paragraph covers one TCR beta chain sequence. These data originate in a study of CD8 T cells in Susac syndrome. Random hexamers were used to reverse transcribe an amount of roughly 0.5 to 1 ug RNA. One entry per CDR3 protein results from TCRdb running MiXCR on the immunoSEQ multiplex PCR reads. Among roughly 180,000 distinct CDR3 sequences listed, just under 95% were seen once. Germline-derived CDR1 and CDR2 are DFQATT and SNEGSKA (reference sequence). V shed 3 bases and J shed 2 bases, with 11 bases lying between them. The CDR3 extends over 13 amino acids. TCR beta sequences were obtained from blood CD8+ and CD4+ T cells.

Sequenced material: CD4+ T cells from PBMCs. The chain couples TRBV20-1 to TRBJ2-7, with TRBD2 as a possible D gene (6 bases). This clonotype originated in a human donor in good health. The chain's CDR3 is CSASPGATYEQYF. In nucleotides, the CDR3 is TGCAGTGCTAGTCCGGGAGCAACCTACGAGCAGTACTTC.